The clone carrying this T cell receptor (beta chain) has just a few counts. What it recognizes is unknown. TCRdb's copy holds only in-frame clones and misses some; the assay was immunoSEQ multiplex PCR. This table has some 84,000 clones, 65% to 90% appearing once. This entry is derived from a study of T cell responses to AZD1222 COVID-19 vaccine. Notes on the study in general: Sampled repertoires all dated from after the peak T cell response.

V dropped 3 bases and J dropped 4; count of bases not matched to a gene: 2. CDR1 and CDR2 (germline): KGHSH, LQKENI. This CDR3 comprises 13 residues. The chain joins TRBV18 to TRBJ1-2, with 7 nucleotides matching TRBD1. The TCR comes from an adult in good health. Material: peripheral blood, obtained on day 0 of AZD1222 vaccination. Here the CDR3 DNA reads TGTGCCAGCTCACCTTGGGACAGCTATGGCTACACCTTC. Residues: CASSPWDSYGYTF.